This paragraph reports one T cell receptor (beta chain). Its antigen is undetermined. Germline V gene sequence: CDR1 SGHKS, CDR2 YYEKEE (reference sequence). This CDR3 region has 14 residues. Trimming took 0 bases from V and 0 from J, leaving 6 bases between them. This specimen comes from a study of cytomegalovirus exposure and HLA in healthy donors. Study-level points and caveats: Within the data, a cluster of highly shared sequence variants was likely a sequencing artifact. The authors reported that TCR beta sequences could predict HLA-A and HLA-B alleles. These predictions were accurate for most subjects in the first cohort. In vitro checks showed that a few CMV-associated chains really do target CMV antigens. As a later analysis revealed, the rate of TCR association differed by HLA locus, with DRB1 most and HLA-C fewest.

The PCR used 60 Vbeta and 13 Jbeta primers. The protocol was immunoSEQ multiplex PCR, while the TCRdb copy is restricted to in-frame clones and leaves out a portion. Among some 130,000 clones, 80% were seen once, and the ten largest hold around 2.2%. J is TRBJ2-5 and V is TRBV5-5; no clear D. The clonotype comes from a man younger than 45 in good health and CMV-seronegative. Sequences were obtained from PBMCs. DNA of the CDR3: TGTGCCAGCAGCTTGGACGACTACCAAGAGACCCAGTACTTC. Translation: CASSLDDYQETQYF.